Here is one T cell receptor beta chain with its context. Original analysis: Reference gene primers were amplified, and this amplification served to estimate nucleated cell counts. Produced via immunoSEQ multiplex PCR; TCRdb's table is partial and in-frame only. For V, J and clone size, that table is used; D and trimming come from the DNA. The profile shows 130,000 or so clones, about 86% of them singletons. The data derive from a study of blood T cell repertoires in COVID-19. Whole-study context: Material from acute and convalescent COVID-19 was sourced from the United States, Italy and Spain. In each case, the material was cDNA or gDNA derived from T cells, B-cell-depleted T cells, or PBMCs.

The CDR3 spans 12 residues. Germline CDR1 is SEHNR and CDR2 is FQNEAQ (reference sequence). V dropped 11 bases and J dropped 1; count of bases not matched to a gene: 0. Sequences were obtained from peripheral blood. The origin of this receptor is a woman aged 60-75 years with acute or convalescent COVID-19. V gene TRBV7-9 combines with J gene TRBJ2-2; 8 nucleotides line up with TRBD1. The CDR3: CAGQGNTGELFF. The DNA for the CDR3 is TGTGCCGGACAGGGGAACACCGGGGAGCTGTTTTTT. The full variable domain, rest sourced from reference TRBV7-9 and TRBJ2-2, is DTGVSQNPRHKITKRGQNVTFRCDPISEHNRLYWYRQTLGQGPEFLTYFQNEAQLEKSRLLSDRFSAERPKGSFSTLEIQRTEQGDSAMYLCAGQGNTGELFFGEGSRLTVL.